The clone carrying this T cell receptor beta chain was recorded many times. Antigen specificity is unknown. RNA transcripts provided the source from which TCR beta CDR3 regions were amplified. The TCR CDR3 was amplified in a first-round RT-PCR using the HTBI primer set. TCRdb analysed the multiplex PCR reads with MiXCR anew, one entry per CDR3 protein. The sample holds hundreds of thousands of distinct CDR3 sequences, about 14% seen once. The study left out patients who had uncontrolled infection, other autoimmune disease, pregnancy or lactation. Orbital computed tomography, thyroid ultrasound, serum thyroxine and TRAb, and clinical symptoms together informed the diagnoses. The data derive from a study of T cells in Graves' hyperthyroidism and ophthalmopathy. Study findings and constraints: Appearing also in blood were most of the thyroid clonotypes expanded above 0.001. Prediction of ophthalmopathy progression came a median around 7.1 months pre-onset.

There are 12 residues in the CDR3. CDR1 and CDR2 (germline): SQVTM, ANQGSEA. V was clipped by 5 bases and J by 4 bases, with 12 bases between them. Sequencing was carried out using blood. The genes are TRBV29-1 and TRBJ2-7, with TRBD2 as a possible D gene (7 bases). The receptor was derived from a woman between 40 and 50 years old with Graves' ophthalmopathy. CDR3 sequence reads: CSVRGASYEQYF. Written as DNA, the CDR3 is TGCAGCGTTCGGGGGGCGAGTTACGAGCAGTACTTC.